This entry lists 30 T cell receptor beta chains sequenced from one sample in a study of cytomegalovirus exposure and HLA in healthy donors. The repertoire was sequenced with immunoSEQ multiplex PCR; TCRdb's copy has only in-frame clones and lacks some. This table has under 200,000 clones, around nine tenths appearing once. Sequencing was performed on PBMCs. All receptors derive from a young woman in good health and CMV-seronegative.

This rearrangement joins TRBV29-1 to TRBJ1-5; TRBD1 agrees at 8 bases. The germline gives CDR1 SQVTM, CDR2 ANQGSEA. J was trimmed by 1 base and V by 7 bases; bases with no gene match: 6. The CDR3 runs to 14 residues. CDR3 region: CSASQGASNQPQHF. For the CDR3, the DNA is TGCAGCGCTTCCCAGGGGGCGAGCAATCAGCCCCAGCATTTT.

The rearrangement joins TRBV7-2 to TRBJ2-7; the D is unclear. The V end lost 4 bases, the J end lost 0 bases, and 4 bases lay between the germline ends. Germline loops: CDR1 SGHTA, CDR2 FQGNSA. The CDR3 extends over 12 amino acids. CDR3 sequence reads: CASSYSSYEQYF. The CDR3 DNA reads as TGTGCCAGCAGCTATAGCTCCTACGAGCAGTACTTC. The full variable domain, with the rest looked up from reference TRBV7-2 and TRBJ2-7, is GAGVSQSPSNKVTEKGKDVELRCDPISGHTALYWYRQSLGQGLEFLIYFQGNSAPDKSGLPSDRFSAERTGGSVSTLTIQRTQQEDSAVYLCASSYSSYEQYFGPGTRLTVT.

This clone was recorded a few times. The chain combines TRBV6-5 with TRBJ1-2, with D perhaps matching TRBD1 (6 bases). Trimming cost V 6 bases and J 4 bases, with 12 bases left between them. The CDR3 is made up of 13 amino acids. CDR1 MNHEY and CDR2 SVGAGI come from the germline V gene. Here the CDR3 DNA reads TGTGCCAGCAGCTTGGACAGAATCTATGGCTACACCTTC. The encoded protein is CASSLDRIYGYTF.

V and J are TRBV7-8 and TRBJ2-7; 8 bases match TRBD1. V trimming: 5 bases; J trimming: 3 bases; junction bases outside the gene matches: 3. Germline V gene sequence: CDR1 SGHVS, CDR2 FQNEAQ. The CDR3 contains 13 residues. The CDR3 here is CASSPDRGYEQYF. CDR3 bases: TGTGCCAGCAGCCCTGACAGGGGCTACGAGCAGTACTTC.

The V call is TRBV5-1, the J call TRBJ2-7; 10 bases map to TRBD1. Trimming took 3 bases from V and 1 from J; bases not matched to a gene: 10. Germline CDR1 and CDR2: SGHRS and YFSETQ. The CDR3 is 17 amino acids. The DNA for the CDR3 is TGCGCCAGCAGCTCGATTTTGACAGGGGGCGCATCCTACGAGCAGTACTTC. Protein product: CASSSILTGGASYEQYF.

As to this clone: Additional DNA sequences in this sample encode the identical CDR3. V is TRBV6-5 and J is TRBJ1-1; D gene unclear. The CDR3 runs 13 residues. Germline values: CDR1 MNHEY, CDR2 SVGAGI. V was clipped by 6 bases and J by 6 bases, with 14 bases between them. CDR3: CASSPPGIAEAFF. CDR3 DNA: TGTGCCAGCAGCCCCCCGGGAATCGCTGAAGCTTTCTTT.

The chain joins TRBV5-1 to TRBJ1-1; 8 nucleotides align to TRBD1. The CDR3 has 15 amino acids. Germline lookup yields CDR1 SGHRS and CDR2 YFSETQ. With V trimmed by 0 bases and J by 4 bases, 5 bases remained unmatched. CDR3 coding DNA: TGCGCCAGCAGCTTGGACCAGGGGGCGTTCACTGAAGCTTTCTTT. It yields the protein CASSLDQGAFTEAFF.

The chain is built from TRBV4-1 and TRBJ1-3, with TRBD1 matching over 8 bases. V was clipped by 4 bases and J by 6 bases; unmatched bases: 2. Germline CDR1 reads MGHRA; CDR2 reads YSYEKL. The CDR3 covers 13 residues. DNA of the CDR3: TGCGCCAGCAGCCCGGGACAGGCAAACACCATATATTTT. This encodes CASSPGQANTIYF.

V and J are TRBV9 and TRBJ1-6; D is possibly TRBD1 (6 bases). In germline, CDR1 is SGDLS, CDR2 YYNGEE. The ends were cut back, 3 bases at V and 10 bases at J, with 20 bases in the middle. The CDR3 loop spans 16 amino acids. For the CDR3, the DNA is TGTGCCAGCAGCGCATCGTTGGGGGCCGCGAAATCACCCCTCCACTTT. Its protein is CASSASLGAAKSPLHF.

V and J are TRBV6-5 and TRBJ1-1, with TRBD1 as a possible D gene (5 bases). CDR3 size: 12 residues. Trimming stripped 6 bases from V and 5 bases from J, with 10 bases between. CDR1 and CDR2 from the germline V gene are MNHEY and SVGAGI. CDR3 in DNA: TGTGCCAGCAGGGGGGGACGGACTGAAGCTTTCTTT. Translating gives CASRGGRTEAFF.

The CDR3 loop reads CASSLAATGELFF. DNA for the CDR3: TGTGCCAGCAGCTTAGCAGCCACCGGGGAGCTGTTTTTT. The genes are TRBV11-1 and TRBJ2-2; D remains unclear. V lost 0 bases and J 4 bases, leaving 3 bases between the germline ends. This CDR3 comprises 13 residues. Germline V gives CDR1 SGHAT, CDR2 FQDESV (reference sequence).

The J gene is TRBJ2-1, the V gene TRBV5-8, with 7 bases matching TRBD1. The ends lost 7 bases at V and 4 bases at J; junction bases unmatched: 20. The V gene's germline CDR1 is SGHTS and CDR2 YDEGEE. The length of the CDR3 is 18 residues. The CDR3 here is CASPLSVTVRDRYNEQFF. The CDR3 nucleotides are TGTGCCAGCCCTTTAAGCGTTACTGTCCGGGACAGATACAATGAGCAGTTCTTC.

This chain joins TRBV5-1 and TRBJ1-2; tentatively, D is TRBD1 (5 bases). Trimming pared 4 bases from V and 3 bases from J, leaving 13 bases between. From germline, CDR1 is SGHRS and CDR2 YFSETQ. The CDR3 extends over 14 amino acids. CDR3 residues: CASSPTGGDYGYTF. CDR3 nucleotide sequence: TGCGCCAGCAGCCCAACTGGAGGGGACTATGGCTACACCTTC.

The chain has TRBV10-2 and TRBJ1-1; TRBD1 is a possible D gene (6 bases). V lost 10 bases, J lost 5 bases, and 11 bases lay in between. CDR1 is WSHSY and CDR2 is SAAADI in the germline V gene. CDR3 length: 11 amino acids. CDR3 in amino acids: CATTRGTEAFF. In DNA form, the CDR3 reads TGCGCCACCACGAGGGGGACTGAAGCTTTCTTT.

The V call is TRBV5-1, the J call TRBJ1-3, with D uncertain. With 3 bases removed from V and 0 bases from J, the gap between germline ends came to 13 bases. CDR3 length: 16 amino acids. CDR1 is SGHRS, CDR2 YFSETQ, per germline. The CDR3 protein is CASSSEAGSSGNTIYF. The CDR3 nucleotides are TGCGCCAGCAGCTCCGAAGCAGGCTCCTCTGGAAACACCATATATTTT.

This chain links TRBV1 with TRBJ2-7; the D call of TRBD2 is as the table states it, not checked on the DNA. TRBV1 counts as a pseudogene. The CDR3 is 15 amino acids. CDR3 DNA sequence: TGCACCAGCAGCTCAAACCCAGGACTAGAGAACGAGCAGTACTTC. It is translated as CTSSSNPGLENEQYF.

This clone was detected a few times. This rearrangement joins TRBV27 to TRBJ1-2, with 7 bases matching TRBD1. V gave up 6 bases and J gave up 3 bases; unmatched junction bases: 4. This CDR3 is 13 amino acids long. CDR1 is MNHEY and CDR2 is SMNVEV in the germline V gene (reference sequence). The CDR3: CASRKGTDYGYTF. As DNA, the CDR3 is TGTGCCAGCAGGAAGGGGACAGACTATGGCTACACCTTC.

V and J are TRBV6-6 and TRBJ1-2, with D possibly being TRBD1 (5 bases). This CDR3 comprises 15 residues. The ends were cut back, 2 bases at V and 6 bases at J, with 16 bases in the middle. Looked up from germline, CDR1 is MNHNY and CDR2 is SVGAGI (reference sequence). CDR3 in amino acids: CASSYPQGQDHGYTF. In DNA form, the CDR3 reads TGTGCCAGCAGTTACCCCCAAGGACAAGACCATGGCTACACCTTC.

The V call is TRBV5-6, the J call TRBJ1-5, with D uncertain. Germline lookup yields CDR1 SGHDT and CDR2 YYEEEE. Trimming shortened V by 4 bases and J by 2 bases, and 13 bases separated the two germline ends. The CDR3 length is 15 residues. The CDR3 DNA is TGTGCCAGCAGCCCCCGCATGGAGGGCAATCAGCCCCAGCATTTT. Its protein is CASSPRMEGNQPQHF.

The chain has TRBV18 and TRBJ2-5; D is perhaps TRBD2 (6 bases). Trimming took 6 bases from V and 5 from J, leaving 13 bases between them. CDR1 KGHSH and CDR2 LQKENI come from the germline V gene. This CDR3 spans 13 amino acids. CDR3 DNA: TGTGCCAGCTCTCCGGGGGTTGAGGAGACCCAGTACTTC. Translating gives CASSPGVEETQYF.

The gene calls are TRBV6-1 and TRBJ2-1, with D possibly TRBD1 on 6 matching bases. V lost 6 bases, J lost 1 base, and 13 bases lay in between. The CDR3 sequence is 15 residues long. Germline V gene sequence: CDR1 MNHNS, CDR2 SASEGT. CDR3 sequence reads: CASSLKTGSYNEQFF. In DNA, the CDR3 is TGTGCCAGCAGCTTAAAGACAGGATCCTACAATGAGCAGTTCTTC.

The CDR3 spells CASSPIRELAQYF. The CDR3 DNA sequence: TGTGCCAGCAGCCCGATCAGGGAATTGGCCCAGTACTTC. The chain carries TRBV11-2 and TRBJ2-5; perhaps TRBD1 as D (5 bases). Trimming took off 5 bases at V and 9 bases at J, with 16 bases between the two ends. This CDR3 comprises 13 residues. Germline V gene lookup returns CDR1 SGHAT and CDR2 FQNNGV.

The chain carries TRBV5-4 and TRBJ1-1; D perhaps matches TRBD1 (6 bases). The length of the CDR3 is 14 residues. V gave up 0 bases and J gave up 2 bases, with 8 bases separating them. Germline assignment: CDR1 SGHNT and CDR2 YYREEE (reference sequence). CDR3 sequence reads: CASSLGTANTEAFF. In DNA form, the CDR3 reads TGTGCCAGCAGCTTGGGGACAGCCAACACTGAAGCTTTCTTT.

The chain is built from TRBV7-3 and TRBJ2-5, with 12 bases fitting TRBD2. The CDR3 runs 15 residues. Germline V lookup: CDR1 SGHTA, CDR2 FQGTGA. V was clipped by 1 base and J by 4 bases; unmatched bases: 1. The CDR3 spells CASSLKLAGGETQYF. The CDR3 DNA reads as TGTGCCAGCAGCTTAAAACTAGCGGGGGGAGAGACCCAGTACTTC.

This sequence joins TRBV6-6 and TRBJ1-5; D call uncertain. The CDR3 is 13 amino acids. The V gene's germline CDR1 is MNHNY and CDR2 SVGAGI (reference sequence). The germline V and J ends were trimmed by 3 bases and 4 bases, with 7 bases remaining between them. The CDR3 region is CASSYSLNQPQHF. For the CDR3, the DNA is TGTGCCAGCAGTTATTCCCTTAATCAGCCCCAGCATTTT.

The chain employs TRBV11-2 and TRBJ1-4, with no clear D. CDR1 is SGHAT and CDR2 is FQNNGV in the germline V gene. The CDR3 length is 13 residues. Trimming took 6 bases from V and 6 from J, leaving 11 bases between them. The CDR3 region is CASRRPSHEKLFF. The CDR3 bases are TGTGCCAGCAGGAGGCCGTCCCATGAAAAACTGTTTTTT.

The chain combines TRBV30 with TRBJ1-2, with D perhaps TRBD1 (5 bases). CDR3 length equals 15 residues. Germline V gives CDR1 GTSNPN, CDR2 SVGIG (reference sequence). The ends were cut back, 3 bases at V and 7 bases at J, with 21 bases in the middle. The CDR3 coding sequence is TGTGCCTGGAGGGAACAGGCCTCGAGGATTGTTGGCTACACCTTC. This sequence encodes CAWREQASRIVGYTF.

The CDR3 loop reads CASSTGQQNYGYTF. CDR3 sequence (DNA): TGTGCCAGTAGCACGGGACAGCAAAACTATGGCTACACCTTC. The chain links TRBV19 to TRBJ1-2; 7 bases are shared with TRBD1. CDR1 and CDR2 from the germline V gene are LNHDA and SQIVND (reference sequence). J gave up 2 bases and V 6 bases, and 6 bases lay outside the gene matches. The CDR3 runs to 14 residues. The full variable domain, rest sourced from reference TRBV19 and TRBJ1-2, is DGGITQSPKYLFRKEGQNVTLSCEQNLNHDAMYWYRQDPGQGLRLIYYSQIVNDFQKGDIAEGYSVSREKKESFPLTVTSAQKNPTAFYLCASSTGQQNYGYTFGSGTRLTVV.

The table lists this clone with a few counts. The chain joins TRBV7-2 to TRBJ2-1; D is uncertain. The V gene lost 5 bases and the J gene lost 0 bases, with 8 bases spanning the gap. CDR3 length equals 14 residues. From germline, CDR1 is SGHTA and CDR2 FQGNSA. CDR3 sequence reads: CASSPYGSYNEQFF. The DNA for the CDR3 is TGTGCCAGCAGCCCCTACGGCTCCTACAATGAGCAGTTCTTC. Supplemented by reference TRBV7-2 and TRBJ2-1, the full variable domain reads GAGVSQSPSNKVTEKGKDVELRCDPISGHTALYWYRQSLGQGLEFLIYFQGNSAPDKSGLPSDRFSAERTGGSVSTLTIQRTQQEDSAVYLCASSPYGSYNEQFFGPGTRLTVL.

Worth noting for this clone: This sample includes further DNA sequences coding for the same CDR3. J is TRBJ2-7 and V is TRBV5-1; possible D gene TRBD2, 5 bases. This CDR3 spans 15 amino acids. Germline CDR1 SGHRS, CDR2 YFSETQ. V was shortened by 8 bases and J by 1 base, with 19 bases between the two germline ends. CDR3 residues: CASNGESSASYEQYF. CDR3 coding DNA: TGCGCCAGTAACGGGGAAAGTAGTGCATCCTACGAGCAGTACTTC. Using reference TRBV5-1 and TRBJ2-7 for the parts outside the CDR3, the full variable domain is KAGVTQTPRYLIKTRGQQVTLSCSPISGHRSVSWYQQTPGQGLQFLFEYFSETQRNKGNFPGRFSGRQFSNSRSEMNVSTLELGDSALYLCASNGESSASYEQYFGPGTRLTVT.